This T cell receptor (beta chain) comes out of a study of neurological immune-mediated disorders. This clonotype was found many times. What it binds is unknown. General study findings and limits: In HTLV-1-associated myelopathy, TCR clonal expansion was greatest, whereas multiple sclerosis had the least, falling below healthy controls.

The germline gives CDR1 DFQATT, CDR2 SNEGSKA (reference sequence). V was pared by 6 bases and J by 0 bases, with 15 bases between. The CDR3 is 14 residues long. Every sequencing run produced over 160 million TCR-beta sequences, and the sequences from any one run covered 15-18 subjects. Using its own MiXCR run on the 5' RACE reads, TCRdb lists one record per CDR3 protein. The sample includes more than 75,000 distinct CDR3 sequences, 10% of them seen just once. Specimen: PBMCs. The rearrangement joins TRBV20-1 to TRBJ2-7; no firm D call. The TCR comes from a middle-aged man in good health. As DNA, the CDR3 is TGCAGTGCCCCACAGCGCCCAACCTCCTACGAGCAGTACTTC. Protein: CSAPQRPTSYEQYF.